The present T cell receptor (beta chain) was sequenced within a study of beta chain features in type 1 diabetes. The study's findings and limits: Shorter TCRB CDR3s, moderately but significantly so, were found in Type 1 diabetes patients in all four CD4+ subsets. Insertions at VDJ junctions were less frequent in type 1 diabetes patients. These patients also deleted more nucleotides at the same junctions. A definitive answer on HLA type influencing TCRB rearrangement was not reached here.

With respect to this clone: What it binds is not known.

TCRB transcripts that were expressed got sequenced, as all of the isolated RNA had been reverse transcribed. Data came from immunoSEQ multiplex PCR; TCRdb stores just in-frame clones and leaves some out. The sample includes about 150,000 clones, about a tenth seen only once; the top ten take roughly 0.45%. The single heparinised draw taken from each donor contained around 100 mL of blood on average. This receptor was obtained from a man aged 30 to 45 with type 1 diabetes. Material for sequencing was central memory CD4+ T cells from blood.

CDR3 DNA sequence: TGTGCCAGCAGCACTTTCTATGGCTACACCTTC. Translating gives CASSTFYGYTF. V is TRBV5-4 and J is TRBJ1-2; D not certain. The CDR3 runs to 11 residues. Germline V gives CDR1 SGHNT, CDR2 YYREEE (reference sequence). The V end was cut by 4 bases, the J end by 4 bases, with 5 bases between.